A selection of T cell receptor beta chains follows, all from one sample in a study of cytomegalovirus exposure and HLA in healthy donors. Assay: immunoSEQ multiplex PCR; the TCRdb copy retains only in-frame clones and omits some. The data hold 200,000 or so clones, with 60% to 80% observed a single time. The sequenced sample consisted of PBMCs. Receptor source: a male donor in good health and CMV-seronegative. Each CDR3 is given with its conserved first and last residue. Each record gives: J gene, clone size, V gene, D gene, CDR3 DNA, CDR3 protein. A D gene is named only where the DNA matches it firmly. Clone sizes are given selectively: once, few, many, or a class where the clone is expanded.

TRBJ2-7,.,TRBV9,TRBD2,TGTGCCAGCAGCGTAGGTGCGGGAGTTGGCGAGCAGTACTTC,CASSVGAGVGEQYF
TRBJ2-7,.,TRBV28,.,TGTGCCAGCAGTCTCATTGGGACATTAGGCTCCTACGAGCAGTACTTC,CASSLIGTLGSYEQYF
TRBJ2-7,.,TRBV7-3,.,TGTGCCAGCAGCTTAACGGGGCAGGGTTCCTACGAGCAGTACTTC,CASSLTGQGSYEQYF
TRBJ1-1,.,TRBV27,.,TGTGCCAGCAGTTCACCCCCCAGCACTGAAGCTTTCTTT,CASSSPPSTEAFF
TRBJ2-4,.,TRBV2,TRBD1,TGTGCCAGCAGACTTGACAGGGGGGGAGCCAAAAACATTCAGTACTTC,CASRLDRGGAKNIQYF
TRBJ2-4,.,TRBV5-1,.,TGCGCCAGCAGCTTTAGGGACAACAAAAACATTCAGTACTTC,CASSFRDNKNIQYF
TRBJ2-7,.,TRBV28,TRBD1,TGTGCCAGCAGTTTAACAGGGGGCGCCTACGAGCAGTACTTC,CASSLTGGAYEQYF
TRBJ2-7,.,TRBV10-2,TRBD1,TGCGCCAGCAGTGAGGGACAGGTCTACGAGCAGTACTTC,CASSEGQVYEQYF
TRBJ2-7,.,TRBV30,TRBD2,TGTGCCGCCGCAGGAGCGGGGTTCTCCTACGAGCAGTACTTC,CAAAGAGFSYEQYF
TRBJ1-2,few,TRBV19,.,TGTGCCAGTAGTCCCATCGGACAGCGGTATGGCTACACCTTC,CASSPIGQRYGYTF
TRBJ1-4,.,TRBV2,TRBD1,TGTGCCAGCAGCGTAGACAGGGGGCTTAATGAAAAACTGTTTTTT,CASSVDRGLNEKLFF
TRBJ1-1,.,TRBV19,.,TGTGCCAGTAGTGTAGTAGACACTGAAGCTTTCTTT,CASSVVDTEAFF
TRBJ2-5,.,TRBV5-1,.,TGCGCCAGCAGTTTCCAGAGGGGGAACGGAGAGACCCAGTACTTC,CASSFQRGNGETQYF
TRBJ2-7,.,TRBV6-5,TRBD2,TGTGCCAGCAGTTACAGAGAGGTAGCGGGAGTTTACGAGCAGTACTTC,CASSYREVAGVYEQYF
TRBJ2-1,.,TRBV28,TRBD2,TGTGCCAGCAAACTAGCGGGAGTACAGAATGAGCAGTTCTTC,CASKLAGVQNEQFF
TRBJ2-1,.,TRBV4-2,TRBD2,TGTGCCAGCAGCCAAGAGAATAGCGGGAGTCTCTCCTACAATGAGCAGTTCTTC,CASSQENSGSLSYNEQFF